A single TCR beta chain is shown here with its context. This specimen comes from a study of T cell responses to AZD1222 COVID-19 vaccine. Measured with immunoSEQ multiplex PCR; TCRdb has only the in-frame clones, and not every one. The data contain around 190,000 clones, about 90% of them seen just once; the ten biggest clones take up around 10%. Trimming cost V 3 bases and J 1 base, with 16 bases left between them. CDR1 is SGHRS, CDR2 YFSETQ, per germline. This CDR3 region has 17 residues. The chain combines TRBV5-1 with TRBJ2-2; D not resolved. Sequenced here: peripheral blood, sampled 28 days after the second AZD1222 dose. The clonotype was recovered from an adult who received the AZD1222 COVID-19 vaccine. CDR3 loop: CASSWGLGRQNTGELFF. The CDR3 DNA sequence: TGCGCCAGCAGCTGGGGTTTAGGACGTCAGAACACCGGGGAGCTGTTTTTT.